This passage covers 22 T cell receptor beta chains from one sample sequenced in a study of blood T cells in healthy people across ages. Primers used in a second PCR of roughly 7 to 11 cycles were a sample-barcoded 5' primer and a J-beta primer mix. TCRdb passed the 5' RACE reads through MiXCR, listing each CDR3 protein once. The data hold around 1.5 million distinct CDR3 sequences, with roughly 64% observed a single time. Sequencing input: blood. These receptor sequences come from a man aged 18-30 years in good health.

For the CDR3, the DNA is TGTGCCAGCAGCCCGGACAGCTTTAGCAATCAGCCCCAGCATTTT. Translating gives CASSPDSFSNQPQHF. The chain uses TRBV9 and TRBJ1-5; possible D gene TRBD1, 6 bases. The V gene's germline CDR1 is SGDLS and CDR2 YYNGEE. V dropped 4 bases and J dropped 0 bases, with 11 bases sitting between them. This CDR3 has 15 residues.

The V and J genes are TRBV7-8 and TRBJ2-1; no clear D. CDR3 size: 14 residues. Trimming left V 5 bases short and J 5 bases short, with 13 bases between. Germline CDR1 SGHVS, CDR2 FQNEAQ. CDR3 sequence reads: CASSKSPEDNEQFF. The CDR3 region has the DNA TGTGCCAGCAGCAAATCCCCCGAAGACAATGAGCAGTTCTTC.

This sequence joins TRBV20-1 and TRBJ2-5; D remains ambiguous. The CDR3 is 10 amino acids. Germline CDR1 is DFQATT and CDR2 is SNEGSKA (reference sequence). The CDR3 nucleotides are TGCAGCGCCACCCCCGAGACCCAGTACTTC. This sequence encodes CSATPETQYF.

V gene TRBV19 combines with J gene TRBJ2-1; TRBD1 agrees at 10 bases. Per germline, CDR1 LNHDA and CDR2 SQIVND (reference sequence). CDR3 size: 18 residues. J was trimmed by 3 bases and V by 1 base; bases with no gene match: 9. As DNA, the CDR3 is TGTGCCAGTAGTATAGGCCCATCCGGGACAGGGGACTACAATGAGCAGTTCTTC. It encodes CASSIGPSGTGDYNEQFF.

This sequence joins TRBV27 and TRBJ2-2; TRBD1 matches 7 bases. The junction had 7 bases not matched to a gene; V was cut back by 0 bases and J by 9 bases. The germline V gene encodes CDR1 MNHEY and CDR2 SMNVEV (reference sequence). The CDR3 is made up of 15 amino acids. The CDR3 region is CASSLSSGGMWELFF. As DNA, the CDR3 is TGTGCCAGCAGTTTATCTTCAGGGGGTATGTGGGAGCTGTTTTTT.

The chain couples TRBV7-2 to TRBJ1-3, with D unclear. With 1 base removed from V and 5 bases from J, the gap between germline ends came to 15 bases. CDR3 size: 16 residues. CDR1 SGHTA and CDR2 FQGNSA come from the germline V gene. DNA of the CDR3: TGTGCCAGCAGCTTAGACCATAGAGTATTTAGAAACACCATATATTTT. Amino acids: CASSLDHRVFRNTIYF.

This clonotype has a handful of counts. CDR3 amino acids: CSVEASRETQYF. The CDR3 coding sequence is TGCAGCGTTGAGGCCTCGCGGGAGACCCAGTACTTC. This sequence joins TRBV29-1 and TRBJ2-5; D call uncertain. V was trimmed by 3 bases and J by 5 bases, leaving 10 bases between them. This CDR3 has 12 residues. Per the germline V gene, CDR1 is SQVTM and CDR2 is ANQGSEA.

This clonotype was seen only a few times. The rearrangement links TRBV5-5 to TRBJ1-6; 7 bases match TRBD1. Per germline, CDR1 SGHKS and CDR2 YYEKEE (reference sequence). The CDR3 spans 15 residues. V lost 3 bases to trimming and J lost 7 bases; unmatched junction nucleotides: 7. The CDR3 loop reads CASSSEGARNSPLHF. The CDR3 nucleotides read TGTGCCAGCAGCTCTGAGGGGGCACGGAATTCACCCCTCCACTTT.

The gene calls are TRBV12-5 and TRBJ2-6; no firm D call. Trimming removed 6 bases from V and 4 bases from J, with 13 bases in between. CDR3 length: 15 residues. Germline loops: CDR1 LGHNT, CDR2 FRNRAP. The CDR3 spells CASGPIGSGANVLTF. CDR3 nucleotides: TGTGCTAGTGGGCCGATTGGGTCCGGGGCCAACGTCCTGACTTTC.

This clonotype was found a few times. V usage is TRBV10-3 and J usage is TRBJ2-1; D is undetermined. CDR3 length: 15 amino acids. Per the germline V gene, CDR1 is ENHRY and CDR2 is SYGVKD. The V end was cut by 3 bases, the J end by 7 bases, with 16 bases between. The CDR3 loop reads CAISEGRLLGNEQFF. Here the CDR3 DNA reads TGTGCCATCAGTGAAGGTCGCCTCCTAGGGAATGAGCAGTTCTTC.

This chain links TRBV3-1 with TRBJ2-1; the D gene is possibly TRBD2 (6 bases). The CDR3 is made up of 14 amino acids. Germline values: CDR1 LGHDT, CDR2 YNNKEL (reference sequence). Trimming took 3 bases from V and 9 from J, leaving 15 bases between them. The CDR3 spells CASSQAGTLSEQFF. CDR3 nucleotides: TGTGCCAGCAGCCAGGCCGGGACTTTAAGTGAGCAGTTCTTC.

The V and J genes are TRBV6-6 and TRBJ2-7; 15 bases are a match to TRBD2. The DNA matches TRBJ2-1 better at its end, which makes the J call doubtful. CDR1 is MNHNY, CDR2 SVGAGI, per germline (reference sequence). The CDR3 contains 15 residues. The CDR3 nucleotides read TGTGCCAGCAGTTGGGGACTAGCGGGAGGATATGAGCAGTTCTTC. This sequence encodes CASSWGLAGGYEQFF.

This clonotype was picked up a small number of times. J is TRBJ2-6 and V is TRBV2; the D gene is possibly TRBD1 (6 bases). From germline, CDR1 is SNHLY and CDR2 FYNNEI. CDR3 length: 19 amino acids. The V end was cut by 1 base, the J end by 4 bases, with 20 bases between. CDR3 coding DNA: TGTGCCAGCAGTGAAGTGTTTTACCAGGGGCTCTTAGGGGCCAACGTCCTGACTTTC. Amino acids: CASSEVFYQGLLGANVLTF.

This clonotype was observed a handful of times. The chain recombines TRBV4-3 with TRBJ1-2; no reliable D call. CDR1 LGHNA and CDR2 YSLEER come from the germline V gene. The CDR3 totals 13 residues. V lost 4 bases and J 6 bases, leaving 12 bases between the germline ends. The CDR3 coding sequence is TGCGCCAGCAGCCGATTGGAGACCGATGGCTACACCTTC. This translates into CASSRLETDGYTF.

The chain joins TRBV28 to TRBJ2-5; TRBD1 is a possible D gene (6 bases). V lost 6 bases to trimming and J lost 5 bases, with 16 bases between them. Germline CDR1 MDHEN, CDR2 SYDVKM. This CDR3 is built from 14 residues. The CDR3 here is CASRPPQGGETQYF. The CDR3 coding sequence is TGTGCCAGCAGACCCCCACAGGGCGGGGAGACCCAGTACTTC.

This clonotype has at least ten counts. The rearrangement links TRBV7-2 to TRBJ2-3; no reliable D call. Per the germline V gene, CDR1 is SGHTA and CDR2 is FQGNSA. The CDR3 consists of 15 residues. V was pared by 4 bases and J by 0 bases, with 11 bases between. For the CDR3, the DNA is TGTGCCAGCAGCTCGTCGACCCCTAGCACAGATACGCAGTATTTT. Amino acid sequence: CASSSSTPSTDTQYF.

The rearrangement uses TRBV6-5 and TRBJ2-7; 7 nucleotides agree with TRBD1. After removal of 7 bases from V and 3 bases from J, the junction contained 9 bases not matched to a gene. This CDR3 region has 14 residues. The germline CDR1 and CDR2 sequences are MNHEY and SVGAGI. This CDR3 reads CASKRGTANYEQYF. CDR3 coding DNA: TGTGCCAGCAAAAGAGGGACAGCCAACTACGAGCAGTACTTC.

V usage is TRBV20-1 and J usage is TRBJ1-1, with D unclear. V dropped 3 bases and J dropped 3 bases, with 2 bases sitting between them. This CDR3 has 10 amino acids. Germline-derived CDR1 and CDR2 are DFQATT and SNEGSKA (reference sequence). The CDR3: CSASHTEAFF. For the CDR3, the DNA is TGCAGTGCTAGTCACACTGAAGCTTTCTTT.

This clonotype was counted a few times. The chain employs TRBV21-1 and TRBJ2-5. TRBV21-1 is deemed a pseudogene. CDR3 length equals 15 residues. The CDR3 DNA sequence: TGTGCCAGCAGCAAAGCGTCTTCATTACAAGAGACCCAGTACTTC. Amino acids: CASSKASSLQETQYF.

The chain joins TRBV24-1 to TRBJ2-3, with unresolved D. This CDR3 spans 16 amino acids. Germline loops: CDR1 KGHDR, CDR2 SFDVKD. Trimming cost V 6 bases and J 0 bases, with 15 bases left between them. CDR3 nucleotide sequence: TGTGCCACCAGTAAAACCGAGGCAGCTAGCACAGATACGCAGTATTTT. Translated: CATSKTEAASTDTQYF.

The gene calls are TRBV29-1 and TRBJ2-4; 8 bases agree with TRBD1. The J call may be wrong; the DNA end is better matched by TRBJ2-7. The CDR3 has 14 amino acids. CDR1 and CDR2 from the germline V gene are SQVTM and ANQGSEA. The CDR3 spells CSVADRGDFYEQYF. The DNA for the CDR3 is TGCAGCGTCGCAGACAGGGGAGATTTCTACGAGCAGTACTTC.

V usage is TRBV9 and J usage is TRBJ2-5; 8 positions agree with TRBD2. The J call could be wrong; TRBJ2-7 is a better fit for the DNA end. Germline assignment: CDR1 SGDLS and CDR2 YYNGEE. The CDR3 sequence is 16 residues long. For the CDR3, the DNA is TGTGCCAGCAGCGTAGCACCACTAGCGGAGGCCTGCGAGCAGTACTTC. Amino acids: CASSVAPLAEACEQYF.